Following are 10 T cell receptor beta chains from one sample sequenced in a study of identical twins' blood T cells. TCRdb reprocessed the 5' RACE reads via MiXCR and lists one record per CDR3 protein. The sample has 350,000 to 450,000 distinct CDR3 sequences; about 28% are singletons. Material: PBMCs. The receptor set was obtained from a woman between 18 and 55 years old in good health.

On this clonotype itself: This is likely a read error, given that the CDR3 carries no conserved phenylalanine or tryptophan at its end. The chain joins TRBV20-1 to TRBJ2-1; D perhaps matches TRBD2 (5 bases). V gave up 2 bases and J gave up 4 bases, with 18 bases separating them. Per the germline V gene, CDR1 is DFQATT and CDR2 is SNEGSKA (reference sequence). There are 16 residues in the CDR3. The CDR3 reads CSARKGSGSTYNEQFS. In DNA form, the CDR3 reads TGCAGTGCTAGAAAAGGAAGCGGATCCACATACAATGAGCAGTTCTCC.

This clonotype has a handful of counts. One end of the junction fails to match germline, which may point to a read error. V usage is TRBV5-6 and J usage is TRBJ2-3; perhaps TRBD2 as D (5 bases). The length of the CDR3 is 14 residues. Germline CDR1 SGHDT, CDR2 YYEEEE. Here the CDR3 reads CASSLVASRDTQYF. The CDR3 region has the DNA TGTGCCAGCAGCTTGGTGGCTAGCAGAGATACGCAGTATTTT.

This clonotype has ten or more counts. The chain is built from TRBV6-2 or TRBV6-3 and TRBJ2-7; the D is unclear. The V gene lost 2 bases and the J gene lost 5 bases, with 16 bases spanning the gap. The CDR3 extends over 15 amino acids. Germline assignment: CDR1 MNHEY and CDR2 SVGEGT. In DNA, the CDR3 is TGTGCCAGCAGTTACGGCCAGCAAGATACCGACGAGCAGTACTTC. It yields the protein CASSYGQQDTDEQYF.

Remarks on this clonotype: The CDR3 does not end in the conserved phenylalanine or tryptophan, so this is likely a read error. The CDR3 DNA sequence: TGTGCCAGCAGCTCATTGACAGGGGTTGCCAAAAACATTCAGTACCTC. Protein product: CASSSLTGVAKNIQYL. The chain combines TRBV7-9 with TRBJ2-4; 8 bases map to TRBD1. This CDR3 is built from 16 residues. CDR1 SEHNR and CDR2 FQNEAQ come from the germline V gene (reference sequence). V shed 4 bases and J 1 base; nucleotides not matched to a gene: 6.

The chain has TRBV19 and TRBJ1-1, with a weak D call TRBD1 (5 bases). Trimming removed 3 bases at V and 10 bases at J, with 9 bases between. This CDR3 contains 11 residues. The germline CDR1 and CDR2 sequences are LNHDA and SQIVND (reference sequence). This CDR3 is CASSIWGGAFF. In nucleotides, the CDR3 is TGTGCCAGTAGTATTTGGGGCGGAGCTTTCTTT. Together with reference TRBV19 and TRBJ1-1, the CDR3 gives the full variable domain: DGGITQSPKYLFRKEGQNVTLSCEQNLNHDAMYWYRQDPGQGLRLIYYSQIVNDFQKGDIAEGYSVSREKKESFPLTVTSAQKNPTAFYLCASSIWGGAFFGQGTRLTVV.

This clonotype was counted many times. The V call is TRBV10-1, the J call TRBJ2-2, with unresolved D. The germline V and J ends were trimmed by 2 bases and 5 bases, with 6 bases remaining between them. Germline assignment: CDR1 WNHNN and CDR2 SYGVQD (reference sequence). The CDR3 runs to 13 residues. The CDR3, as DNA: TGCGCCAGCAGTGAGGACAAAACCGGGGAGCTGTTTTTT. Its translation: CASSEDKTGELFF.

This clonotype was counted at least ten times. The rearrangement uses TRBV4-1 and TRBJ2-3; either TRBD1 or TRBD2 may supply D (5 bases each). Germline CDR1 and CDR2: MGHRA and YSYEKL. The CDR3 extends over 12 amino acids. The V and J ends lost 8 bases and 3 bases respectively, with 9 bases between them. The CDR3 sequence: CASEGRTDTQYF. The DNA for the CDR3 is TGCGCCAGCGAGGGACGGACAGATACGCAGTATTTT.

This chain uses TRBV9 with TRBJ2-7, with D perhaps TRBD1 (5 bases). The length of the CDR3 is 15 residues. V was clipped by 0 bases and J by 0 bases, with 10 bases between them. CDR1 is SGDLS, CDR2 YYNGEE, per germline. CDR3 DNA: TGTGCCAGCAGCGTAGCCTCGACAGTCTCCTACGAGCAGTACTTC. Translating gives CASSVASTVSYEQYF.

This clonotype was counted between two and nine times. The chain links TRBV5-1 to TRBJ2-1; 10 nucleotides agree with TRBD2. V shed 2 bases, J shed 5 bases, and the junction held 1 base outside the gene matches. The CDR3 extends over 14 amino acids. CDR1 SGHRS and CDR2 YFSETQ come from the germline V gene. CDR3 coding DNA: TGCGCCAGCAGCTTAACTAGCGGGAACAATGAGCAGTTCTTC. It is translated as CASSLTSGNNEQFF.

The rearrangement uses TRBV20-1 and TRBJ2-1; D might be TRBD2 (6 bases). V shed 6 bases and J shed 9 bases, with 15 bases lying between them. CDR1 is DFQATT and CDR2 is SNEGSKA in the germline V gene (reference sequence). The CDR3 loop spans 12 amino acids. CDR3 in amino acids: CSATTSLGEQFF. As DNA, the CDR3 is TGCAGTGCCACCACTAGCCTTGGTGAGCAGTTCTTC.